Detailed here is one T cell receptor beta chain. No antigen is known for it. UMI-labeled 5' RACE yielded the TRB cDNA libraries. TCRdb re-called the 5' RACE reads and gives one entry per CDR3 protein, without DNA. Its table records under 60,000 distinct CDR3 sequences. CD45RO-CCR7+CD27+CD95- expression identified naive CD8+ T cells. This sample is part of a study of CXCR3-negative and CXCR3-positive naive CD8 T cells. General study results and limits: More hydrophobic TRB CDR3s occurred in CXCR3-positive than in CXCR3-negative naive cells.

CDR1 is SGHDN and CDR2 is FVKESK in the germline V gene. The CDR3 extends over 16 amino acids. The chain uses TRBV14 and TRBJ2-1; TCRdb's D call of TRBD1 is untestable without DNA. The sequencing sample was made of naive CXCR3+ CD8+ T cells from blood. Subset reported: CD45RO-CCR7+CD27+CD95- naive CD8+ T cells expressing CXCR3 (TNR3+). This sequence was found in a human donor in good health. Some clones in this sample may be carry-over from other donors' samples. The CDR3 loop is CASSQVNGQGENEQFF.